A selection of T cell receptor beta chains follows, all from one sample in a study of cytomegalovirus exposure and HLA in healthy donors. The assay was immunoSEQ multiplex PCR, and TCRdb's table has in-frame clones only and misses some. The data show 150,000 or so clones, with 70% to 90% seen just once and around 22% held by the top ten. The sample comprised PBMCs. Receptors originate from a man in his late teens or twenties in good health and CMV-seropositive. Both conserved end residues are part of each CDR3. Each record gives: D gene, V gene, clone size, J gene, CDR3 protein, CDR3 DNA. D genes are given only for firm matches. Clone size is given for some rows only: seen once, a few or many times, or a class if the clone is expanded.

>.|TRBV4-3|.|TRBJ2-1
CASSQDRSAGFTYNEQFF
TGCGCCAGCAGCCAAGATCGGTCGGCGGGCTTCACCTACAATGAGCAGTTCTTC
>TRBD1|TRBV2|few|TRBJ2-3
CASGKAGQGRVGNTDTQYF
TGTGCCAGCGGGAAAGCGGGACAGGGGAGGGTAGGGAACACAGATACGCAGTATTTT
>.|TRBV29-1|.|TRBJ2-4
CSVEDPSHTAKNIQYF
TGCAGCGTTGAAGATCCTTCACACACAGCCAAAAACATTCAGTACTTC
>TRBD1|TRBV18|.|TRBJ1-2
CASSRPGFGTGEYGYTF
TGTGCCAGCTCGCGGCCCGGTTTCGGGACAGGGGAATATGGCTACACCTTC
>TRBD2|TRBV27|.|TRBJ2-1
CASSTSGRAIYNEQFF
TGTGCCAGCAGTACCAGCGGGAGGGCAATTTACAATGAGCAGTTCTTC
>.|TRBV2|.|TRBJ2-2
CASSEDSIDTGELFF
TGTGCCAGCAGTGAAGACAGCATCGACACCGGGGAGCTGTTTTTT
>.|TRBV14|.|TRBJ1-1
CASNSGLGTEAFF
TGTGCCAGCAATTCCGGGTTGGGCACTGAAGCTTTCTTT
>TRBD2|TRBV5-6|.|TRBJ2-7
CASSPGTNYEQYF
TGTGCCAGCAGCCCGGGGACTAACTACGAGCAGTACTTC
>.|TRBV7-9|.|TRBJ2-2
CASIPGLDDTGELFF
TGTGCCAGCATCCCAGGGTTAGATGACACCGGGGAGCTGTTTTTT
>TRBD1|TRBV5-1|.|TRBJ1-2
CASSLAGGGGASGYTF
TGCGCCAGCAGCTTGGCCGGCGGAGGGGGCGCTTCTGGCTACACCTTC
>TRBD1|TRBV2|.|TRBJ2-7
CASQGQGPSYEQYF
TGTGCCAGCCAGGGACAGGGTCCCTCCTACGAGCAGTACTTC
>.|TRBV10-2|.|TRBJ2-5
CASRVSLALETQYF
TGCGCCAGCAGAGTCTCGTTGGCCCTCGAGACCCAGTACTTC
>.|TRBV18|once|TRBJ1-1
CASSLTGSQSTEAFF
TGTGCCAGCTCTCTCACAGGCAGTCAGTCCACTGAAGCTTTCTTT
>TRBD1|TRBV2|.|TRBJ2-7
CASYRAGGDEQYF
TGTGCCAGCTACAGGGCAGGGGGTGACGAGCAGTACTTC
>TRBD1|TRBV4-2|.|TRBJ1-2
CASSQEETTGGLDYGYTF
TGTGCCAGCAGCCAAGAAGAAACGACAGGGGGCTTAGACTATGGCTACACCTTC
>.|TRBV9|.|TRBJ2-1
CASSPEVANEQFF
TGTGCCAGCAGCCCAGAGGTAGCAAATGAGCAGTTCTTC
>.|TRBV11-2|.|TRBJ2-7
CASSLEGGVVGEQYF
TGTGCCAGCAGCTTAGAAGGAGGGGTGGTTGGCGAGCAGTACTTC
>TRBD1|TRBV7-9|.|TRBJ2-7
CASRGQSSYEQYF
TGTGCCAGCAGGGGACAGAGCTCCTACGAGCAGTACTTC
>.|TRBV4-1|.|TRBJ2-3
CASNLAPGRKSTDTQYF
TGCGCCAGCAACCTCGCCCCAGGTAGGAAGAGCACAGATACGCAGTATTTT
>TRBD1|TRBV18|.|TRBJ2-7
CASSRRTGESDEQYF
TGTGCCAGCTCACGCAGGACAGGGGAGAGCGACGAGCAGTACTTC
>.|TRBV9|.|TRBJ2-3
CASSVDLEGAVHF
TGTGCCAGCAGCGTAGATCTAGAAGGGGCAGTTCACTTT
>.|TRBV19|.|TRBJ1-4
CASRPGHENEKLFF
TGTGCCAGTAGACCGGGACACGAGAATGAAAAACTGTTTTTT
>.|TRBV10-3|.|TRBJ2-2
CAISAQGSNTGELFF
TGTGCCATCAGTGCACAGGGTTCGAACACCGGGGAGCTGTTTTTT
>.|TRBV7-9|.|TRBJ1-5
CASTWEGADQPQHF
TGTGCCAGCACCTGGGAAGGGGCAGATCAGCCCCAGCATTTT
>TRBD1|TRBV25-1|.|TRBJ1-1
CASRTGGYNTEAFF
TGTGCCAGCAGGACAGGGGGCTATAACACTGAAGCTTTCTTT
>.|TRBV29-1|.|TRBJ1-5
CSVQQGGGGAQHF
TGCAGCGTTCAACAGGGCGGAGGTGGGGCCCAGCATTTT
>TRBD1|TRBV10-3|once|TRBJ2-7
CAISEADRGSYEQYF
TGTGCCATCAGTGAGGCGGACAGGGGGTCCTACGAGCAGTACTTC
>TRBD1|TRBV7-2|.|TRBJ1-4
CASSPDRGSEKLFF
TGTGCCAGCAGCCCGGACAGGGGGAGTGAAAAACTGTTTTTT
>TRBD2|TRBV30|.|TRBJ2-5
CAWSLGTTRETQYF
TGTGCCTGGAGCCTAGGGACTACGAGGGAGACCCAGTACTTC
>.|TRBV7-2|.|TRBJ1-1
CASSLGANTEAFF
TGTGCCAGCAGCTTAGGGGCGAACACTGAAGCTTTCTTT
>TRBD2|TRBV5-5|.|TRBJ2-1
CASSSTSGVSSEQFF
TGTGCCAGCAGCTCAACTAGCGGGGTCTCATCTGAGCAGTTCTTC
>TRBD1|TRBV6-1|.|TRBJ2-3
CASTPDRGRTDTQYF
TGTGCCAGCACCCCCGACAGGGGGAGAACAGATACGCAGTATTTT
>.|TRBV5-4|.|TRBJ1-1
CASSGTGLDTEAFF
TGTGCCAGCAGCGGTACAGGGTTGGACACTGAAGCTTTCTTT
>.|TRBV2|.|TRBJ1-1
CASRQNSQGYDTEAFF
TGTGCCAGCAGACAAAATAGTCAGGGTTATGACACTGAAGCTTTCTTT
>TRBD1|TRBV7-3|.|TRBJ2-1
CASSSDTGGPNNEQFF
TGTGCCAGCAGCTCAGATACAGGGGGCCCTAACAATGAGCAGTTCTTC
>TRBD2|TRBV29-1|.|TRBJ2-3
CSVAGGTSGSTDTQYF
TGCAGCGTTGCGGGAGGGACTAGCGGGAGCACAGATACGCAGTATTTT
>TRBD1|TRBV4-1|.|TRBJ1-2
CASSPTAGGDGYTF
TGCGCCAGCAGCCCCACGGCAGGGGGAGATGGCTACACCTTC
>.|TRBV11-3|few|TRBJ2-1
CASSLADRYNEQFF
TGTGCCAGCAGCTTAGCCGACAGGTACAATGAGCAGTTCTTC
>.|TRBV9|.|TRBJ2-1
CASSSLGVSSYNEQFF
TGTGCCAGCAGCTCCCTCGGGGTGAGCTCCTACAATGAGCAGTTCTTC
>TRBD2|TRBV30|.|TRBJ2-5
CAWVSGRAVETQYF
TGTGCCTGGGTTAGCGGGAGAGCCGTGGAGACCCAGTACTTC
>TRBD1|TRBV7-3|.|TRBJ2-2
CASGQANTGELFF
TGTGCCAGTGGACAGGCGAACACCGGGGAGCTGTTTTTT
>.|TRBV7-3|.|TRBJ2-5
CASSSGGETQYF
TGTGCCAGCAGCTCTGGAGGAGAGACCCAGTACTTC
>TRBD1|TRBV7-9|.|TRBJ2-7
CASSRQGVTYEQYF
TGTGCCAGCAGCCGACAGGGCGTAACCTACGAGCAGTACTTC
>.|TRBV2|.|TRBJ2-7
CASSERGGYEQYF
TGTGCCAGCAGTGAAAGGGGGGGCTACGAGCAGTACTTC
>.|TRBV9|.|TRBJ2-3
CASSVSQAGPPDTQYF
TGTGCCAGCAGCGTATCCCAGGCGGGACCCCCAGATACGCAGTATTTT
>.|TRBV19|.|TRBJ2-1
CASSPGDSSYNEQFF
TGTGCCAGTAGTCCCGGGGATAGCTCCTACAATGAGCAGTTCTTC
>.|TRBV6-6|.|TRBJ1-3
CASIVGRGNTIYF
TGTGCCAGCATCGTTGGCAGGGGAAACACCATATATTTT
>TRBD1|TRBV7-2|.|TRBJ2-3
CASSLQGALGTDTQYF
TGTGCCAGCAGTCTACAGGGGGCGCTGGGCACAGATACGCAGTATTTT
>.|TRBV19|.|TRBJ1-1
CASILGGSNTEAFF
TGTGCCAGTATCCTCGGGGGTTCGAACACTGAAGCTTTCTTT
>.|TRBV6-6|.|TRBJ1-1
CASSSDSLNTEAFF
TGTGCCAGCAGTTCGGACAGCCTTAACACTGAAGCTTTCTTT
>.|TRBV7-3|once|TRBJ2-1
CASSPGSGSGFSSYNEQFF
TGTGCCAGCAGCCCCGGTAGTGGTAGCGGTTTTAGCTCCTACAATGAGCAGTTCTTC